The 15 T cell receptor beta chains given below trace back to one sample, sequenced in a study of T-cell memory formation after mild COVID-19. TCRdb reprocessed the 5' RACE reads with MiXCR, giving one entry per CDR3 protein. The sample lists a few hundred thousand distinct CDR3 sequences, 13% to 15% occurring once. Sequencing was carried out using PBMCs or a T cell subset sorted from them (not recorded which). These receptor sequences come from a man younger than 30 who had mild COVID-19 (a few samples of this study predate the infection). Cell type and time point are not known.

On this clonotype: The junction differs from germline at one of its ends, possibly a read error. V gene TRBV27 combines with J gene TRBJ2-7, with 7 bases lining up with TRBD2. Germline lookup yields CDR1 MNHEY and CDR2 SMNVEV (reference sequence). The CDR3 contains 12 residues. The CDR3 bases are TGTGCCAGCAGTTTAGGGACTACGTCCCGTCACTTC. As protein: CASSLGTTSRHF.

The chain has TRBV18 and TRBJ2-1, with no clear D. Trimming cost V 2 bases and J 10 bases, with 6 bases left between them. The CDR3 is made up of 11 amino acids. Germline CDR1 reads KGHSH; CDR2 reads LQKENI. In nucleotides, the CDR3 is TGTGCCAGCTCACCAGCTGGGGAGCAGTTCTTC. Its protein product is CASSPAGEQFF.

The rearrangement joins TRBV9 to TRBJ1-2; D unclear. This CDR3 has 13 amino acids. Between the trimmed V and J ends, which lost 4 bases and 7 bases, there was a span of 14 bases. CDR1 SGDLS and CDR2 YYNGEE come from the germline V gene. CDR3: CASSPDGLSGYTF. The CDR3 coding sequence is TGTGCCAGCAGCCCCGACGGTCTTTCTGGCTACACCTTC.

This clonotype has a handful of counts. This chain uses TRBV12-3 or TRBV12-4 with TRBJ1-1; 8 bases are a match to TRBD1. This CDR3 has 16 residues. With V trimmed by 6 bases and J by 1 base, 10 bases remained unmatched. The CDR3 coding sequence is TGTGCCAGCAGCCCCGGACAGGGAGGGAAGAACACTGAAGCTTTCTTT. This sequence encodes CASSPGQGGKNTEAFF.

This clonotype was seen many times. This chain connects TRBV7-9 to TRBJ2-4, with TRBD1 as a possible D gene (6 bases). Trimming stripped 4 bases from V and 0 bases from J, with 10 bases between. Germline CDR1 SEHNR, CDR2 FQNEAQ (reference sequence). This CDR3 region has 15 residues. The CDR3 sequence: CASSSQGLAKNIQYF. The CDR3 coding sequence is TGTGCCAGCAGCTCACAGGGTCTAGCCAAAAACATTCAGTACTTC.

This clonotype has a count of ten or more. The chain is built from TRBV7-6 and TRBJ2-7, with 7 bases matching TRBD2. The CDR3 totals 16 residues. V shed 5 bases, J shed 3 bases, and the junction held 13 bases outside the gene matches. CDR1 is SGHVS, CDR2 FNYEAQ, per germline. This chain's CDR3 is CASSPSSGLEIYEQYF. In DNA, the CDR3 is TGTGCCAGCAGCCCTTCCTCCGGACTAGAGATCTACGAGCAGTACTTC.

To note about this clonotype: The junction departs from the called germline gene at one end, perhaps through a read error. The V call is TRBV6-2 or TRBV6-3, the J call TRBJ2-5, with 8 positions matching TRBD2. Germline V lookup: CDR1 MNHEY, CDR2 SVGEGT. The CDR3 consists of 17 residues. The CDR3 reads CASSPRPGTRRDETQYF. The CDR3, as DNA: TGTGCAAGCAGCCCTAGACCTGGGACTAGGAGGGATGAGACCCAGTACTTC.

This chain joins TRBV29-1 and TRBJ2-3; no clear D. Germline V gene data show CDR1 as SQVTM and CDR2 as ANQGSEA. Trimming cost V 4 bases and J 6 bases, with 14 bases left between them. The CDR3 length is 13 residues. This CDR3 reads CSVVGRFMDTQYF. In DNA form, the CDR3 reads TGCAGCGTTGTGGGTCGGTTCATGGATACGCAGTATTTT.

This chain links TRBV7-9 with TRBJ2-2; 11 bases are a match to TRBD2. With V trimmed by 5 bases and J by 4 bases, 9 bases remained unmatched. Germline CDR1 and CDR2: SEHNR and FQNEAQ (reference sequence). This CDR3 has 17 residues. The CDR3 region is CASSPRLAGSFTGELFF. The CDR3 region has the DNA TGTGCCAGCAGCCCCCGACTAGCGGGGTCATTCACCGGGGAGCTGTTTTTT.

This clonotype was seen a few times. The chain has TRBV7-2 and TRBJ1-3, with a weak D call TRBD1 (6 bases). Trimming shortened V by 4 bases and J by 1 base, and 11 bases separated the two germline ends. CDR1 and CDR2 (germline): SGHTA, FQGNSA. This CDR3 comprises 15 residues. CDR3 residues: CASSSRTESGNTIYF. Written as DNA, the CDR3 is TGTGCCAGCAGCTCCCGGACAGAGTCTGGAAACACCATATATTTT.

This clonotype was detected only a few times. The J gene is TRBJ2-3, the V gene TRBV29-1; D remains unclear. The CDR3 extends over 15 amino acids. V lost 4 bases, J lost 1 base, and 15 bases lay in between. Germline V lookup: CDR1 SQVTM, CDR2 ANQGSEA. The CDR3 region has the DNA TGCAGCGTTGTCAAGGGTGGCACCGGCACAGATACGCAGTATTTT. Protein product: CSVVKGGTGTDTQYF.

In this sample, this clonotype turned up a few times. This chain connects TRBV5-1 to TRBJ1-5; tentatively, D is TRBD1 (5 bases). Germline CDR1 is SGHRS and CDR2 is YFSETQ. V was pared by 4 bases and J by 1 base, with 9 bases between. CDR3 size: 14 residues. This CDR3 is CASSTGPSNQPQHF. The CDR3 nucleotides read TGCGCCAGCAGCACGGGACCGAGCAATCAGCCCCAGCATTTT. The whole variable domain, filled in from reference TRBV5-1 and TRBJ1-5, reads KAGVTQTPRYLIKTRGQQVTLSCSPISGHRSVSWYQQTPGQGLQFLFEYFSETQRNKGNFPGRFSGRQFSNSRSEMNVSTLELGDSALYLCASSTGPSNQPQHFGDGTRLSIL.

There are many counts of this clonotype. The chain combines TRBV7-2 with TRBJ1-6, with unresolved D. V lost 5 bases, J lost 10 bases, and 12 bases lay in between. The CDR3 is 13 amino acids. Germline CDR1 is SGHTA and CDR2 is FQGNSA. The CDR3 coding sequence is TGTGCCAGCAGCCGAGACTCTATGTCACCCCTCCACTTT. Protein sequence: CASSRDSMSPLHF.

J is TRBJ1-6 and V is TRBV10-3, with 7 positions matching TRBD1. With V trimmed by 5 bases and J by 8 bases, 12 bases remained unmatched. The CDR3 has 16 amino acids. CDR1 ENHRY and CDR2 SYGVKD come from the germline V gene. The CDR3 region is CAISPYYDRDDSPLHF. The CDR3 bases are TGTGCCATCAGTCCCTACTACGACAGGGACGATTCACCCCTCCACTTT.

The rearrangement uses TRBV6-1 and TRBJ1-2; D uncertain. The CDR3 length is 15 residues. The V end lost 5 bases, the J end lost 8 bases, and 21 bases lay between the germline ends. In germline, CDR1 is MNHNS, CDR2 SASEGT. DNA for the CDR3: TGTGCCAGCAGTAGCAGCCCCGGTTCCGACTTAGGCTACACCTTC. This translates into CASSSSPGSDLGYTF.